This T cell receptor beta chain was found in a study of blood T cell repertoires in COVID-19. Study overall: Collection of acute and convalescent COVID-19 samples took place in the United States, Italy and Spain. Sources were T cells, B-cell-depleted T cells, or PBMCs; the material itself was cDNA or gDNA.

Original data processing: Nucleated cell counts were estimated from reference gene primer amplification. Generated by immunoSEQ multiplex PCR, the TCRdb table keeps only in-frame clones and is missing some. From that table come the V and J calls and clone size; the DNA was used to work out D and trimming. The profile covers around 150,000 clones, with 85% appearing a single time and more than 6.5% taken by the ten largest. The clonotype originates from a woman aged 55-70 years with COVID-19, enrolled during active disease. The sequencing input was peripheral blood.

The CDR3 DNA reads TGTGCCAGCAGTGAGGGCCCAACCCAACTGGAGACCCAGTACTTC. Protein sequence: CASSEGPTQLETQYF. V and J are TRBV6-1 and TRBJ2-5; D not certain. The ends were cut back, 3 bases at V and 5 bases at J, with 16 bases in the middle. Germline V gene sequence: CDR1 MNHNS, CDR2 SASEGT. The CDR3 extends over 15 amino acids.